Presented here are 6 T cell receptor beta chains from one specimen sequenced in a study of blood T cell repertoires in COVID-19. The data were produced by immunoSEQ multiplex PCR, yet TCRdb's version contains in-frame clones alone and is incomplete. The data hold over 85,000 clones, with 84% observed a single time. Sequenced material: peripheral blood. The receptors were sampled from a man in his sixties with acute or convalescent COVID-19.

This chain uses TRBV6-6 with TRBJ2-3, with a possible D match to TRBD2 (5 bases). The CDR3 totals 15 residues. The V gene lost 2 bases and the J gene lost 4 bases, with 13 bases spanning the gap. Germline values: CDR1 MNHNY, CDR2 SVGAGI (reference sequence). DNA of the CDR3: TGTGCCAGCAGTTACGGGCCTGCGAGGGCAGATACGCAGTATTTT. Amino acid sequence: CASSYGPARADTQYF.

The genes are TRBV27 and TRBJ1-6; 10 nucleotides align to TRBD1. The CDR3 spans 18 residues. CDR1 is MNHEY, CDR2 SMNVEV, per germline (reference sequence). Trimming took 6 bases from V and 0 from J; bases not matched to a gene: 8. The CDR3 nucleotides are TGTGCCAGCAGAGGGGAAAGGGACAGGGGCTCCTATAATTCACCCCTCCACTTT. Translation gives CASRGERDRGSYNSPLHF.

This rearrangement joins TRBV2 to TRBJ1-3; TRBD1 matches 9 bases. Trimming cost V 4 bases and J 4 bases; bases outside gene matches: 5. The CDR3 length is 15 residues. Germline V gene sequence: CDR1 SNHLY, CDR2 FYNNEI. CDR3 protein: CASSAQGARGNTIYF. CDR3 bases: TGTGCCAGCAGTGCACAGGGGGCGAGAGGAAACACCATATATTTT.

The genes are TRBV7-8 and TRBJ2-2, with 10 bases that match TRBD2. J gave up 2 bases and V 5 bases, and 11 bases lay outside the gene matches. The V gene's germline CDR1 is SGHVS and CDR2 FQNEAQ. There are 18 residues in the CDR3. CDR3 residues: CASSLPSSGGGNTGELFF. Here the CDR3 DNA reads TGTGCCAGCAGCCTACCCTCTAGCGGGGGAGGTAACACCGGGGAGCTGTTTTTT.

The CDR3 spells CASSLVTANYGYTF. Written as DNA, the CDR3 is TGCGCCAGCAGCTTGGTGACAGCGAACTATGGCTACACCTTC. The rearrangement links TRBV5-1 to TRBJ1-2, with a weak D call TRBD1 (5 bases). The length of the CDR3 is 14 residues. Per the germline V gene, CDR1 is SGHRS and CDR2 is YFSETQ. Trimming removed 0 bases at V and 2 bases at J, with 8 bases between.

This chain uses TRBV7-2 with TRBJ2-7; 8 nucleotides align to TRBD1. Trimming took 6 bases from V and 3 from J; bases not matched to a gene: 4. This CDR3 spans 13 amino acids. CDR1 is SGHTA and CDR2 is FQGNSA in the germline V gene. DNA for the CDR3: TGTGCCAGCAGTTTTGACAGGGGCTACGAGCAGTACGTC. Translated: CASSFDRGYEQYV.